This section outlines one TCR beta chain sequence together with its context. Its antigen remains unknown. This sample stems from a study of CXCR3-negative and CXCR3-positive naive CD8 T cells. Study background: For each library, about 1.5 +/- 0.3 million TRB reads were obtained, about 135 million in total.

A CD45RO-CCR7+CD27+CD95- profile was what naive CD8+ T cells displayed. Regarding the study as a whole: Naive subsets did not differ in surface CD5, and the authors estimated TCR strength using properties of the TRB CDR3. Greater hydrophobicity was found in TRB CDR3s of CXCR3-positive naive cells than of CXCR3-negative naive cells.

It was by 5' RACE with UMI labels that the TRB cDNA libraries were prepared. Following a re-call of the 5' RACE reads, TCRdb has one entry per CDR3 protein and lacks DNA. Its clone listing holds 6,500 to 7,000 distinct CDR3 sequences. Germline V CDR1 and CDR2: MNHNS, SASEGT. The CDR3 loop spans 18 amino acids. The specimen was naive CXCR3+ CD8+ T cells from blood. Subset here: CD45RO-CCR7+CD27+CD95- naive CD8+ T cells expressing CXCR3 (TNR3+). The V call is TRBV6-1, the J call TRBJ2-1; TCRdb's assignment of TRBD2 cannot be checked, as there is no DNA. The clonotype comes from a human donor in good health. Some clones in this sample may be carry-over from other donors' samples. CDR3 in amino acids: CASSGRDWLIDSDNEQFF.